The sequence of this TCR beta chain was determined in a study of Ad26.COV2.S vaccination and SARS-CoV-2 variants. Study details: Once or twice, 56 days apart, Ad26.COV2.S was delivered intramuscularly.

The treatment: 15 to 20 received Ad26.COV2.S at low or high dose, single or two shots; a few received placebo; per-sample allocation not given. Sampling occurred on day 63 after the first vaccine or placebo injection. A Boston donor was an adult aged 18-55 years. Germline values: CDR1 GTSNPN, CDR2 SVGIG (reference sequence). The V gene lost 4 bases and the J gene lost 13 bases, with 15 bases spanning the gap. The CDR3 is 11 residues long. Produced via immunoSEQ multiplex PCR; TCRdb's table is partial and in-frame only. The sample carries a few hundred thousand clones, 80% to 95% recorded once. The sequences come from peripheral blood, collected in a trial of Ad26.COV2.S vaccine versus placebo. This TCR was sampled from a person aged 18-60 years who received the Ad26.COV2.S COVID-19 vaccine or a placebo. This chain connects TRBV30 to TRBJ2-3; D not resolved. The CDR3 bases are TGTGCCTGGAACCATAAGGGTCCGGAGTATTTT. This codes for CAWNHKGPEYF.